This entry features one T cell receptor beta chain sequence. TCRdb's table, derived via immunoSEQ multiplex PCR, lists solely in-frame clones and lacks some. The sample records around 15,000 clones, around 86% being singletons. The data stem from a study of technical replicates of blood from a few donors. The source material was PBMCs. The clonotype comes from a human donor in good health.

CDR3 nucleotide sequence: TGCGCCAGCAGTCAAAGTGGACAGGGCGCCCCCGGGGAGCTGTTTTTT. It translates to CASSQSGQGAPGELFF. The chain recombines TRBV23-1 with TRBJ2-2; 8 nucleotides align to TRBD1. TRBV23-1 is given ORF status, its function remaining uncertain. There are 16 residues in the CDR3. The trim removed 2 bases at V and 6 bases at J, leaving 8 bases unmatched.